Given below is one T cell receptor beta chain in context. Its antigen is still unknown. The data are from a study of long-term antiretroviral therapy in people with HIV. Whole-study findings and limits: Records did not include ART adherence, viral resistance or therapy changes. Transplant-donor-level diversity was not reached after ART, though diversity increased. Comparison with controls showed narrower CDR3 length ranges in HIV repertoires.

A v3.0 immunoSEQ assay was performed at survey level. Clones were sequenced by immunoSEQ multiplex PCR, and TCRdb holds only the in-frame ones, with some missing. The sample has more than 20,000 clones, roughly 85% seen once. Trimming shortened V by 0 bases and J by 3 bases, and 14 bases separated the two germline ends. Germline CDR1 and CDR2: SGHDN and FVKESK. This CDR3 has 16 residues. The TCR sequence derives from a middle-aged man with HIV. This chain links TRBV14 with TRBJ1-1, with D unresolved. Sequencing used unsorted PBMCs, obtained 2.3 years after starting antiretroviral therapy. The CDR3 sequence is CASSQEGTGVDTEAFF. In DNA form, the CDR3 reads TGTGCCAGCAGCCAAGAGGGCACGGGTGTCGACACTGAAGCTTTCTTT.